A selection of T cell receptor beta chains follows, all from one sample in a study of shared clonotypes between healthy human individuals. Method: immunoSEQ multiplex PCR; TCRdb's copy keeps in-frame clones and lacks some. There are 2 million to 2.5 million clones in the sample; more than 80% occur only once, and 0.35% to 0.5% lies in the top ten. Sequenced sample: naive CD4+ T cells from PBMCs. The source is a young man in good health. Some clones in this sample may be carry-over from other donors' samples. The CDR3 runs from the conserved cysteine through the conserved F or W. The D gene is left open where the match is weak. A clone size is listed for some rows: how often the clone was seen (once, few, many), or a class if it is expanded.

.	TRBJ1-5	TRBV19	.	CASSIFVSGDQPQHF	TGTGCCAGTAGTATATTTGTGTCGGGAGATCAGCCCCAGCATTTT
.	TRBJ1-1	TRBV27	.	CASSGTGTEAFF	TGTGCCAGCTCAGGGACGGGCACTGAAGCTTTCTTT
.	TRBJ1-2	TRBV18	.	CASSWEGYGYTF	TGTGCCAGCTCATGGGAGGGCTATGGCTACACCTTC
.	TRBJ2-3	TRBV15	.	CATSRGPGTQYF	TGTGCCACCAGCAGGGGACCAGGTACGCAGTATTTT
.	TRBJ2-6	TRBV9	.	CASSVVGRLSSGANVLTF	TGTGCCAGCAGCGTAGTAGGGCGGCTAAGCTCTGGGGCCAACGTCCTGACTTTC
.	TRBJ1-1	TRBV5-1	few	CASSLEGNTEAFF	TGCGCCAGCAGCTTGGAAGGGAACACTGAAGCTTTCTTT
TRBD2	TRBJ2-3	TRBV30	.	CAWRWSGSADTQYF	TGTGCCTGGAGGTGGAGCGGGAGCGCAGATACGCAGTATTTT
.	TRBJ2-2	TRBV29-1	.	CSVAPGATTGELFF	TGCAGCGTCGCACCGGGGGCGACAACCGGGGAGCTGTTTTTT
TRBD2	TRBJ2-1	TRBV19	.	CASSIDSGTYNEQFF	TGTGCCAGTAGTATAGATAGCGGGACTTACAATGAGCAGTTCTTC
.	TRBJ2-5	TRBV6-4	.	CASSPRDRKQVTQYF	TGTGCCAGCAGTCCCCGGGACCGCAAGCAGGTGACCCAGTACTTC
TRBD1	TRBJ2-5	TRBV5-1	.	CASSDLRAGGEETQYF	TGCGCCAGCAGCGACCTTCGGGCAGGGGGCGAAGAGACCCAGTACTTC
.	TRBJ2-6	TRBV27	once	CASSLRMGAGANVLTF	TGTGCCAGCAGTTTAAGGATGGGAGCTGGGGCCAACGTCCTGACTTTC
.	TRBJ1-2	TRBV7-2	.	CASSLVEWQGGYGYTF	TGTGCCAGCAGCTTAGTGGAGTGGCAGGGTGGCTATGGCTACACCTTC
.	TRBJ1-2	TRBV9	.	CASSPPRRGDYGYTF	TGTGCCAGCAGCCCCCCACGTCGGGGTGACTATGGCTACACCTTC
TRBD2	TRBJ2-2	TRBV7-2	.	CASSSNVWREGPRTGELFF	TGTGCCAGCAGCTCAAATGTGTGGCGGGAGGGCCCGCGGACCGGGGAGCTGTTTTTT
.	TRBJ1-1	TRBV5-1	once	CASSPGDGLNTEAFF	TGCGCCAGCAGCCCCGGAGACGGGCTGAACACTGAAGCTTTCTTT
TRBD1	TRBJ1-5	TRBV18	.	CASSPGQGTQPQHF	TGTGCCAGCTCTCCGGGACAGGGGACTCAGCCCCAGCATTTT
TRBD1	TRBJ2-2	TRBV6-6	.	CASSYPQGYGELFF	TGTGCCAGCAGTTACCCACAGGGGTACGGGGAGCTGTTTTTT
TRBD2	TRBJ2-2	TRBV19	once	CASSYLAGVNTGELFF	TGTGCCAGTAGTTACCTAGCGGGGGTGAACACCGGGGAGCTGTTTTTT
TRBD1	TRBJ2-7	TRBV7-9	.	CASSLRTGTGALDEQYF	TGTGCCAGCAGCTTGAGAACCGGGACAGGGGCTTTGGACGAGCAGTACTTC
TRBD2	TRBJ2-7	TRBV5-1	.	CASSPSGSNMYEQYF	TGCGCCAGCAGCCCTAGCGGGAGTAATATGTACGAGCAGTACTTC
.	TRBJ2-7	TRBV4-1	.	CASSQTSEQYF	TGCGCCAGCAGCCAGACGTCCGAGCAGTACTTC
.	TRBJ2-4	TRBV4-1	once	CASSQGEGLGGAGNIQYF	TGCGCCAGCAGCCAAGGAGAGGGGTTGGGGGGCGCGGGAAACATTCAGTACTTC
.	TRBJ2-5	TRBV5-1	.	CASSSDGQETQYF	TGCGCCAGCAGCTCAGACGGACAAGAGACCCAGTACTTC
.	TRBJ2-7	TRBV18	.	CASSPSVTYEQYF	TGTGCCAGCTCACCGTCGGTGACCTACGAGCAGTACTTC
.	TRBJ1-1	TRBV19	.	CASRRAAGADTEAFF	TGTGCCAGTAGGCGAGCGGCGGGCGCGGACACTGAAGCTTTCTTT
TRBD2	TRBJ2-5	TRBV2	.	CASTVGLAGQETQYF	TGTGCCAGCACCGTAGGACTAGCGGGGCAAGAGACCCAGTACTTC
.	TRBJ1-4	TRBV30	.	CAWGRGTANEKLFF	TGTGCCTGGGGGCGGGGCACGGCTAATGAAAAACTGTTTTTT
.	TRBJ2-3	TRBV27	.	CASGRRVPAVTDTQYF	TGTGCCAGCGGGAGGAGGGTACCCGCAGTAACAGATACGCAGTATTTT
.	TRBJ2-5	TRBV18	.	CASSPGANQETQYF	TGTGCCAGCTCACCGGGGGCGAACCAAGAGACCCAGTACTTC
.	TRBJ1-2	TRBV7-9	once	CASSSGWGYGYTF	TGTGCCAGCAGCTCAGGATGGGGCTATGGCTACACCTTC
.	TRBJ2-5	TRBV13	.	CASSLGSGETQYF	TGTGCCAGCAGCTTAGGAAGCGGGGAGACCCAGTACTTC
.	TRBJ1-1	TRBV21-1	.	CASSKYARDGVWSMNTEAFF	TGTGCCAGCAGCAAATATGCCAGGGACGGGGTGTGGTCAATGAACACTGAAGCTTTCTTT
TRBD2	TRBJ2-1	TRBV15	.	CATSSQIAGGTSDEQFF	TGTGCCACCAGCAGCCAAATAGCGGGAGGGACTTCCGATGAGCAGTTCTTC
.	TRBJ2-5	TRBV5-4	.	CASSFGGGSETQYF	TGTGCCAGCAGCTTCGGTGGGGGGTCCGAGACCCAGTACTTC
TRBD1	TRBJ1-1	TRBV28	.	CASSLRQGEAFF	TGTGCCAGCAGTTTACGACAGGGTGAAGCTTTCTTT
.	TRBJ1-4	TRBV7-9	.	CASSTGATLQATNEKLFF	TGTGCCAGCAGCACCGGGGCAACCTTACAAGCAACTAATGAAAAACTGTTTTTT
.	TRBJ1-5	TRBV30	few	CAWSPTGYQPQHF	TGTGCCTGGAGTCCCACAGGGTATCAGCCCCAGCATTTT
TRBD1	TRBJ2-5	TRBV28	.	CASSPRTGPETQYF	TGTGCCAGCAGCCCCCGGACAGGGCCAGAGACCCAGTACTTC
.	TRBJ2-5	TRBV19	.	CASSTQGWGETQYF	TGTGCCAGTAGTACACAGGGTTGGGGCGAGACCCAGTACTTC
TRBD2	TRBJ2-1	TRBV7-3	.	CASSWSGGLAGYNEQFF	TGTGCCAGCAGCTGGTCCGGAGGACTAGCGGGGTACAATGAGCAGTTCTTC
.	TRBJ2-6	TRBV9	.	CASSHSLPSGANVLTF	TGTGCCAGCAGCCACAGTTTGCCGTCTGGGGCCAACGTCCTGACTTTC
.	TRBJ1-1	TRBV27	once	CASSSEGMVAFF	TGTGCCAGCAGTTCCGAGGGGATGGTAGCTTTCTTT
.	TRBJ2-7	TRBV18	.	CASSPARARIYEQYF	TGTGCCAGCTCACCAGCCAGGGCCCGAATCTACGAGCAGTACTTC
.	TRBJ1-4	TRBV15	.	CATSRDGTWGYEKLFF	TGTGCCACCAGCAGAGATGGTACATGGGGATATGAAAAACTGTTTTTT
.	TRBJ2-7	TRBV6-5	.	CASSYSRSYEQYF	TGTGCCAGCAGTTACAGCCGGTCCTACGAGCAGTACTTC
TRBD2	TRBJ2-7	TRBV18	.	CASSPPLSSGRAIDEQYF	TGTGCCAGCTCACCACCTCTATCTAGCGGGAGGGCCATCGACGAGCAGTACTTC